Below are 20 T cell receptor beta chains sequenced from a single sample in a study of blood T cell repertoires in COVID-19. Libraries were prepared by immunoSEQ multiplex PCR; TCRdb keeps only in-frame clonotypes and omits some of them. The data contain 50,000 to 80,000 clones, 88% of them singletons. Sequencing was carried out using peripheral blood. The receptors come from a woman in her fifties or sixties with COVID-19, enrolled during active disease.

The chain employs TRBV3-1 (or the pseudogene TRBV3-2) and TRBJ2-6; D unresolved. The germline V and J ends were trimmed by 4 bases and 0 bases, with 10 bases remaining between them. Germline V gene sequence: CDR1 LGHDT, CDR2 YNNKEL (reference sequence). The CDR3 spans 16 residues. The CDR3 DNA sequence: TGTGCCAGCAGCCTTTCAGACTTCTCTGGGGCCAACGTCCTGACTTTC. Residues: CASSLSDFSGANVLTF.

The CDR3 loop is CASSPRQNSPLHF. In DNA, the CDR3 is TGTGCCAGCAGCCCCAGACAGAATTCACCCCTCCACTTT. The chain combines TRBV11-1 with TRBJ1-6; D possibly corresponds to TRBD1 (5 bases). Germline V gene lookup returns CDR1 SGHAT and CDR2 FQDESV (reference sequence). The CDR3 sequence is 13 residues long. V was trimmed by 5 bases and J by 7 bases, leaving 9 bases between them. Supplemented by reference TRBV11-1 and TRBJ1-6, the full variable domain reads EAEVAQSPRYKITEKSQAVAFWCDPISGHATLYWYRQILGQGPELLVQFQDESVVDDSQLPKDRFSAERLKGVDSTLKIQPAELGDSAMYLCASSPRQNSPLHFGNGTRLTVT.

The chain couples TRBV10-3 to TRBJ1-3; 9 bases fit TRBD1. The germline V gene has CDR1 ENHRY and CDR2 SYGVKD. The length of the CDR3 is 15 residues. The ends lost 5 bases at V and 0 bases at J; junction bases unmatched: 2. CDR3 DNA sequence: TGTGCCATCAGTCCGGGACAGGGCTCTGGAAACACCATATATTTT. Protein sequence: CAISPGQGSGNTIYF.

The chain couples TRBV4-3 to TRBJ2-1; tentatively, D is TRBD2 (5 bases). V lost 0 bases to trimming and J lost 2 bases, with 23 bases between them. This CDR3 is built from 20 residues. The germline CDR1 and CDR2 sequences are LGHNA and YSLEER. The CDR3 loop is CASSQEMGFSGGGAYNEQFF. DNA for the CDR3: TGCGCCAGCAGCCAAGAGATGGGGTTCAGCGGCGGAGGAGCCTACAATGAGCAGTTCTTC.

V is TRBV4-2 and J is TRBJ2-3; the match to TRBD2 covers 7 bases. From germline, CDR1 is LGHNA and CDR2 YNFKEQ. The CDR3 has 16 amino acids. Unmatched junction bases numbered 6, after V lost 3 bases and J lost 0 bases. The CDR3 bases are TGTGCCAGCAGCCAGTCAGTGGGGGGGAGCACAGATACGCAGTATTTT. Its translation is CASSQSVGGSTDTQYF.

The CDR3 DNA is TGTGCCAGTAGTATAGGACAGGAGTACAATGAGCAGTTCTTC. Its protein product is CASSIGQEYNEQFF. The V call is TRBV19, the J call TRBJ2-1; perhaps TRBD1 as D (6 bases). Germline V lookup: CDR1 LNHDA, CDR2 SQIVND (reference sequence). V lost 1 base and J 4 bases, leaving 8 bases between the germline ends. There are 14 residues in the CDR3.

The V and J genes are TRBV19 and TRBJ2-2; possible D gene TRBD1, 7 bases. Trimming removed 6 bases at V and 4 bases at J, with 24 bases between. In germline, CDR1 is LNHDA, CDR2 SQIVND (reference sequence). CDR3 length: 18 amino acids. For the CDR3, the DNA is TGTGCCAGTAGCCTATCGAGGACAGGCGTGGGGGGCACCGGGGAGCTGTTTTTT. Amino acid sequence: CASSLSRTGVGGTGELFF.

The chain recombines TRBV27 with TRBJ2-5; a possible D gene is TRBD1 (5 bases). Trimming removed 1 base from V and 4 bases from J, with 16 bases in between. The CDR3 is 16 amino acids. From germline, CDR1 is MNHEY and CDR2 SMNVEV (reference sequence). Here the CDR3 DNA reads TGTGCCAGCAGTTTATACGGTGATTTGGGGCGAGAGACCCAGTACTTC. This gives the protein CASSLYGDLGRETQYF.

The chain couples TRBV6-6 to TRBJ1-6; 8 bases map to TRBD1. This CDR3 region has 14 residues. Trimming cost V 7 bases and J 7 bases; bases outside gene matches: 6. Looked up from germline, CDR1 is MNHNY and CDR2 is SVGAGI (reference sequence). In nucleotides, the CDR3 is TGTGCCAGCAATCCACAGGGGGGGAATTCACCCCTCCACTTT. Its protein product is CASNPQGGNSPLHF.

The V call is TRBV2, the J call TRBJ1-2; TRBD1 agrees at 11 bases. Looked up from germline, CDR1 is SNHLY and CDR2 is FYNNEI. The CDR3 loop spans 15 amino acids. With V trimmed by 3 bases and J by 4 bases, 4 bases remained unmatched. The CDR3 DNA sequence: TGTGCCAGCAGTGAGGAGGGACAGGGGGTCTATGGCTACACCTTC. This sequence encodes CASSEEGQGVYGYTF.

V usage is TRBV10-1 and J usage is TRBJ2-5; 8 bases are a match to TRBD1. J gave up 4 bases and V 3 bases, and 13 bases lay outside the gene matches. This CDR3 is built from 17 residues. Germline-derived CDR1 and CDR2 are WNHNN and SYGVQD (reference sequence). The chain's CDR3 is CASSDRGRGRVGETQYF. The CDR3, as DNA: TGCGCCAGCAGTGATCGGGGCAGGGGGCGGGTAGGAGAGACCCAGTACTTC.

This sequence joins TRBV19 and TRBJ2-7; 8 bases match TRBD2. CDR3 length equals 15 residues. Germline lookup yields CDR1 LNHDA and CDR2 SQIVND (reference sequence). Germline trimming cut 4 bases from V and 2 bases from J; bases unmatched to any gene: 7. The CDR3 DNA sequence: TGTGCCAGTAGTACCGGACTAGCTCCCACCTACGAGCAGTACTTC. Protein product: CASSTGLAPTYEQYF.

This chain joins TRBV19 and TRBJ2-1, with TRBD2 identical over 8 bases. The CDR3 runs to 15 residues. Per germline, CDR1 LNHDA and CDR2 SQIVND (reference sequence). With 1 base clipped from V and 2 bases from J, the junction kept 1 base outside the gene matches. The CDR3 nucleotides read TGTGCCAGTAGTATAGCGGGGGGGGCCTACAATGAGCAGTTCTTC. Encoded protein: CASSIAGGAYNEQFF.

This clone was counted a few times. The gene calls are TRBV30 and TRBJ1-1; 7 bases match TRBD1. Germline values: CDR1 GTSNPN, CDR2 SVGIG (reference sequence). This CDR3 spans 13 amino acids. V trimming: 0 bases; J trimming: 4 bases; junction bases outside the gene matches: 2. CDR3 in amino acids: CAWSVQGTTEAFF. The CDR3 nucleotides read TGTGCCTGGAGTGTACAGGGGACCACTGAAGCTTTCTTT.

The chain is built from TRBV9 and TRBJ2-1; 13 positions match TRBD2. CDR3 length: 17 amino acids. V lost 0 bases, J lost 6 bases, and 6 bases stayed unmatched. In germline, CDR1 is SGDLS, CDR2 YYNGEE. The CDR3 reads CASSVAGGTSGANEQFF. The CDR3 DNA sequence: TGTGCCAGCAGCGTAGCTGGCGGGACTAGCGGGGCCAATGAGCAGTTCTTC. Based on the CDR3 plus reference TRBV9 and TRBJ2-1, the full variable domain is DSGVTQTPKHLITATGQRVTLRCSPRSGDLSVYWYQQSLDQGLQFLIQYYNGEERAKGNILERFSAQQFPDLHSELNLSSLELGDSALYFCASSVAGGTSGANEQFFGPGTRLTVL.

The chain uses TRBV28 and TRBJ2-1, with a weak D call TRBD1 (5 bases). The CDR3 length is 14 residues. The germline CDR1 and CDR2 sequences are MDHEN and SYDVKM. Trimming shortened V by 6 bases and J by 6 bases, and 15 bases separated the two germline ends. Written as DNA, the CDR3 is TGTGCCAGCAGCCTCCCAGGGTTAGGCAATGAGCAGTTCTTC. It yields the protein CASSLPGLGNEQFF.

V gene TRBV7-2 combines with J gene TRBJ2-7; 8 nucleotides line up with TRBD2. The CDR3 is made up of 15 amino acids. The germline V gene encodes CDR1 SGHTA and CDR2 FQGNSA. J was trimmed by 4 bases and V by 5 bases; bases with no gene match: 10. The CDR3 loop is CASSRTSGVQYEQYF. In nucleotides, the CDR3 is TGTGCCAGCAGCAGAACTAGCGGAGTTCAATACGAGCAGTACTTC.

The chain links TRBV28 to TRBJ1-2; D may be TRBD1 (5 bases). The CDR3 has 14 amino acids. Trimming took off 6 bases at V and 4 bases at J, with 15 bases between the two ends. Germline CDR1 reads MDHEN; CDR2 reads SYDVKM. The CDR3 protein is CASSAGGTGYGYTF. The CDR3 DNA sequence: TGTGCCAGCAGCGCGGGTGGGACTGGCTATGGCTACACCTTC.

The chain couples TRBV13 to TRBJ2-1, with D tentatively TRBD2 (6 bases). V was trimmed by 0 bases and J by 12 bases, leaving 9 bases between them. The CDR3 covers 12 residues. Germline CDR1 PRHDT, CDR2 FYEKMQ (reference sequence). CDR3 residues: CASSLGGGRQFF. CDR3 coding DNA: TGTGCCAGCAGCTTAGGCGGGGGTAGGCAGTTCTTC.

The gene calls are TRBV6-2 or TRBV6-3 and TRBJ2-3; TRBD2 agrees at 8 bases. The germline V gene has CDR1 MNHEY and CDR2 SVGEGT. The trim removed 0 bases at V and 2 bases at J, leaving 4 bases unmatched. CDR3 length equals 16 residues. The CDR3 loop reads CASSYSASGHTDTQYF. As DNA, the CDR3 is TGTGCCAGCAGTTACTCGGCTAGCGGGCACACAGATACGCAGTATTTT.